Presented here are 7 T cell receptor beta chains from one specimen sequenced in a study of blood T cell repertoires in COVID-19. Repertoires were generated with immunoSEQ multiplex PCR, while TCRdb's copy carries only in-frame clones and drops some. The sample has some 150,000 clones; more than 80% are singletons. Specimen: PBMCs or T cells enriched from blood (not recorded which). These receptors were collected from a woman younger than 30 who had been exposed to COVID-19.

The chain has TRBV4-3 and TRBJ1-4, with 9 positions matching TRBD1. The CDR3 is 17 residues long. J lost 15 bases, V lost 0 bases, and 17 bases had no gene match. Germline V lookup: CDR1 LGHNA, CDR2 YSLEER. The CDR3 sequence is CASSQDYPSGQGIEVFF. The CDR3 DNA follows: TGCGCCAGCAGCCAAGACTATCCCTCGGGACAGGGCATAGAGGTGTTTTTT.

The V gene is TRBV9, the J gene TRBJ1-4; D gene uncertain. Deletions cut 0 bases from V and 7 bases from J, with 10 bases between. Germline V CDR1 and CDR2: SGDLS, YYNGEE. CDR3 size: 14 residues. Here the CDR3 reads CASSVGSISEKLFF. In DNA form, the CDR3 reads TGTGCCAGCAGCGTAGGCAGTATCAGTGAAAAACTGTTTTTT.

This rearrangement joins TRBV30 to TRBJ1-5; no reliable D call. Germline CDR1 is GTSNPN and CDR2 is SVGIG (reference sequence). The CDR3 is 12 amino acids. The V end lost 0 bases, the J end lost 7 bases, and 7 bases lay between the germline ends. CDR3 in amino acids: CAWSVPGQPQHF. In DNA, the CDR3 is TGTGCCTGGAGTGTACCGGGGCAGCCCCAGCATTTT.

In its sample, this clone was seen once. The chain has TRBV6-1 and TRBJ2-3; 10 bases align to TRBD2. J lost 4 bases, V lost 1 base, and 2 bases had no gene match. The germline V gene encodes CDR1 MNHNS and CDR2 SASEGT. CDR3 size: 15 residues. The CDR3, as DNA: TGTGCCAGCAGTGAAGAAGCGGGAGGGCCAGATACGCAGTATTTT. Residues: CASSEEAGGPDTQYF.

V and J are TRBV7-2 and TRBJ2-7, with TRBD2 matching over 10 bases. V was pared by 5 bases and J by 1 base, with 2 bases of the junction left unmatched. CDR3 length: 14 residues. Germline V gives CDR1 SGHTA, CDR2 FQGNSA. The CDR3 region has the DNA TGTGCCAGCAGCACGGGACTAGCGTCCTACGAGCAGTACTTC. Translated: CASSTGLASYEQYF.

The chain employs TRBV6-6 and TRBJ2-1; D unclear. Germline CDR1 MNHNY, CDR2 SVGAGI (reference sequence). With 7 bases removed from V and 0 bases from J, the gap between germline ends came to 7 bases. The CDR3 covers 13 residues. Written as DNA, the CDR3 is TGTGCCAGCAAAGCGAGCTCCTACAATGAGCAGTTCTTC. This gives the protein CASKASSYNEQFF.

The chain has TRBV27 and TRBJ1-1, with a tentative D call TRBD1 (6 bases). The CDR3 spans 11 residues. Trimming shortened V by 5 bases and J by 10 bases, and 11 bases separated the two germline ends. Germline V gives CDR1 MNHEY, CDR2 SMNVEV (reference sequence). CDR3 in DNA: TGTGCCAGCAGTGAACAGGGAACAGCTTTCTTT. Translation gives CASSEQGTAFF.